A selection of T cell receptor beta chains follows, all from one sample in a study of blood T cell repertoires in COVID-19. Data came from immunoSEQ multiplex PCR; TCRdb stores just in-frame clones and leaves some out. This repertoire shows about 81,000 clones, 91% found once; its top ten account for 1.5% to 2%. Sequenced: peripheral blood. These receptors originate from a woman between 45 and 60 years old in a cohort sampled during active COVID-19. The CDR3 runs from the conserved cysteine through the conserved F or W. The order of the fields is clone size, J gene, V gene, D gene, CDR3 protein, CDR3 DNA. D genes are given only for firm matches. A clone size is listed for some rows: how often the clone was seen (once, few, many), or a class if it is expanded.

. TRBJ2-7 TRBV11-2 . CASSLLGRPYEQYF TGTGCCAGCAGCCTCCTGGGGCGCCCCTACGAGCAGTACTTC
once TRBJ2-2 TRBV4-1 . CASSLSNGESGELFF TGCGCCAGCAGCCTATCGAACGGGGAGTCCGGGGAGCTGTTTTTT
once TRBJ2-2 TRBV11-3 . CASSLDLGLGANTGELFF TGTGCCAGCAGCTTAGATTTGGGACTGGGCGCGAACACCGGGGAGCTGTTTTTT
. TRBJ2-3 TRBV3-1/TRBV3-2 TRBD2 CASSPRTSGSVNTQYF TGTGCCAGCAGCCCCCGGACTAGCGGGAGTGTGAATACGCAGTATTTT
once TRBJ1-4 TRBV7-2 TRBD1 CASSLASARGREKLFF TGTGCCAGCAGCTTAGCGTCGGCCAGGGGGCGTGAAAAACTGTTTTTT
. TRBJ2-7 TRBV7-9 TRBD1 CASSKTGGIYEQYF TGTGCCAGCAGTAAGACAGGGGGCATCTACGAGCAGTACTTC
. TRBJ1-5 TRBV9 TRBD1 CASSVGGTANQPQHF TGTGCCAGCAGCGTAGGTGGGACAGCCAATCAGCCCCAGCATTTT
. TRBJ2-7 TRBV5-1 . CASSLLQGYEQYF TGCGCCAGCAGCTTATTACAGGGCTACGAGCAGTACTTC
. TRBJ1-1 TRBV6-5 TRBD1 CASSGQGNLNTEAFF TGTGCCAGCTCGGGACAGGGGAACTTGAACACTGAAGCTTTCTTT
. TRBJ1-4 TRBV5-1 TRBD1 CASSAGQPNEKLFF TGCGCCAGCAGCGCGGGACAGCCTAATGAAAAACTGTTTTTT
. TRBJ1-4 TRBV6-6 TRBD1 CASSYSDRGGEKLFF TGTGCCAGCAGTTACAGCGACAGGGGGGGTGAAAAACTGTTTTTT
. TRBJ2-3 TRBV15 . CATSRPTPGLDTQYF TGTGCCACCAGCAGACCCACCCCAGGGTTAGATACGCAGTATTTT
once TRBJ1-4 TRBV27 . CASSLGVNEKLFF TGTGCCAGCAGCCTAGGGGTAAATGAAAAACTGTTTTTT
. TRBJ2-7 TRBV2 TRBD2 CASSGGGSYEQYF TGTGCCAGCAGTGGGGGGGGGTCCTACGAGCAGTACTTC
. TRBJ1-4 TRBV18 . CASSPPRHRDEKLFF TGTGCCAGCTCACCACCGAGGCACAGGGATGAAAAACTGTTTTTT
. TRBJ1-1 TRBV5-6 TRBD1 CASSKGQGNTEAFF TGTGCCAGCAGCAAGGGACAGGGGAACACTGAAGCTTTCTTT
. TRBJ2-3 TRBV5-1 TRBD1 CASSLGVKGATADTQYF TGCGCCAGCAGCTTGGGGGTAAAGGGGGCAACAGCAGATACGCAGTATTTT
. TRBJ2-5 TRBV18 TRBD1 CASSQARQGVSRETQYF TGTGCCAGCTCACAAGCCAGACAGGGGGTCTCTAGGGAGACCCAGTACTTC
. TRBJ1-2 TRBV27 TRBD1 CASSLIPPDRGSYTF TGTGCCAGCAGTTTAATCCCCCCGGACAGGGGCAGCTACACCTTC
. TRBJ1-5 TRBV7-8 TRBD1 CASSRNRQGGNQPQHF TGTGCCAGCAGCCGGAACCGACAGGGCGGCAATCAGCCCCAGCATTTT
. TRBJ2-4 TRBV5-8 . CASSLAGGAKNIQYF TGTGCCAGCAGCTTGGCCGGAGGGGCCAAAAACATTCAGTACTTC
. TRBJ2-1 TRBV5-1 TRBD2 CASSLGGLAGYNEQFF TGCGCCAGCAGCTTAGGGGGGCTAGCGGGCTACAATGAGCAGTTCTTC
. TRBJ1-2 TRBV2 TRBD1 CARSQGAYGYTF TGTGCCAGATCACAGGGGGCCTATGGCTACACCTTC
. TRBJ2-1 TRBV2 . CASSEISNEQFF TGTGCCAGCAGTGAAATCTCTAATGAGCAGTTCTTC
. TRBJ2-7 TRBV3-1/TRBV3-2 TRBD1 CASSHSYRDSRPEQYF TGTGCCAGCAGCCACTCCTACCGGGACAGCCGGCCCGAGCAGTACTTC
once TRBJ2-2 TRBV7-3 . CASSSGTLNTGELFF TGTGCCAGCAGCTCCGGGACACTGAACACCGGGGAGCTGTTTTTT
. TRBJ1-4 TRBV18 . CASSFQGSTNEKLFF TGTGCCAGCTCCTTCCAGGGATCAACTAATGAAAAACTGTTTTTT
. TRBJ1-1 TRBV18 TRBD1 CASSPTGATNTEAFF TGTGCCAGCTCGCCAACAGGGGCCACGAACACTGAAGCTTTCTTT
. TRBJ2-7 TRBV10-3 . CAIRGELTSEQYF TGTGCCATCAGAGGGGAATTGACCTCCGAGCAGTACTTC
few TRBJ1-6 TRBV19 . CASSRFLDRRSPLHF TGTGCCAGTTCCCGTTTCCTTGACAGACGTTCACCCCTCCACTTT
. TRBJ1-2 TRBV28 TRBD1 CASSLRTGGNYGYTF TGTGCCAGCAGTCTGCGGACAGGGGGAAACTATGGCTACACCTTC
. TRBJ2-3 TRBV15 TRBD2 CATSPGGTSGGAGTDTQYF TGTGCCACGAGCCCCGGTGGGACTAGCGGGGGGGCCGGCACAGATACGCAGTATTTT
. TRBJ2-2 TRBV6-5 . CASSPNLANTGELFF TGTGCCAGCAGCCCAAATTTAGCGAACACCGGGGAGCTGTTTTTT
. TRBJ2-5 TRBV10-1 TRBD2 CASSPGTTGETQYF TGCGCCAGCAGCCCCGGGACTACCGGAGAGACCCAGTACTTC
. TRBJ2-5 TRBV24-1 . CATAGSQETQYF TGTGCCACCGCGGGCAGCCAAGAGACCCAGTACTTC
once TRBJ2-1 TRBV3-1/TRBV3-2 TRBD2 CASSRGGPYDEQFF TGTGCCAGCAGCCGCGGGGGGCCGTACGATGAGCAGTTCTTC
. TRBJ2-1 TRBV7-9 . CASSWGASGANEQFF TGTGCCAGCAGCTGGGGGGCTAGCGGCGCCAATGAGCAGTTCTTC
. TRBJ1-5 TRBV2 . CASSRDYSNQPQHF TGTGCCAGCAGCCGGGACTATAGCAATCAGCCCCAGCATTTT
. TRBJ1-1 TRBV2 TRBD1 CASRGTGRGNTEAFF TGTGCCAGCAGGGGGACAGGGAGGGGGAACACTGAAGCTTTCTTT
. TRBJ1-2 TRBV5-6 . CASSLGGGYGYTF TGTGCCAGCAGCTTGGGAGGGGGCTATGGCTACACCTTC
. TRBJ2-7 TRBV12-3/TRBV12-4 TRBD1 CASRTGGFEQYF TGTGCCAGCAGGACAGGGGGGTTCGAGCAGTACTTC
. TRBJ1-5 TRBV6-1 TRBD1 CASSDGTVSNQPQHF TGTGCCAGCAGTGACGGGACAGTCTCTAATCAGCCCCAGCATTTT
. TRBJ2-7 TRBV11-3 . CASSSGNSYEQYF TGTGCCAGCAGCTCCGGGAACAGCTACGAGCAGTACTTC
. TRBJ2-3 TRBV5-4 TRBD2 CASSLLLAGYRPDTQYF TGTGCCAGCAGCTTACTACTAGCGGGCTACCGTCCGGATACGCAGTATTTT
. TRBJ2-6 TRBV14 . CASSVGGGANVLTF TGTGCCAGCAGTGTCGGCGGTGGGGCCAACGTCCTGACTTTC
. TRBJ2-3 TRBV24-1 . CATSDLTGTDTQYF TGTGCCACCAGTGATTTGACAGGCACAGATACGCAGTATTTT
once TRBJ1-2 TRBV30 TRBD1 CAWSPDRYSPYGYTF TGTGCCTGGAGCCCGGACAGGTATTCCCCATATGGCTACACCTTC
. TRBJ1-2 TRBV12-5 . CASGLPPGQSYGYTF TGTGCTAGTGGTTTGCCCCCGGGACAATCCTATGGCTACACCTTC
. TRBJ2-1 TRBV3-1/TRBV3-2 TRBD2 CASSQGGGANEQFF TGTGCCAGCAGCCAAGGCGGGGGGGCCAATGAGCAGTTCTTC
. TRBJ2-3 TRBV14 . CASSQDGTDTQYF TGTGCCAGCAGCCAAGACGGCACAGATACGCAGTATTTT
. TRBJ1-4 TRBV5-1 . CASSVRPGTNEKLFF TGCGCCAGCAGCGTCCGCCCGGGGACAAATGAAAAACTGTTTTTT
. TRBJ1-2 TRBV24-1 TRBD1 CATSDSEGTAPRSGYTF TGTGCCACCAGTGATTCTGAAGGGACAGCCCCTCGCAGTGGCTACACCTTC
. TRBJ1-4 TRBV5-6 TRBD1 CASSLWRGQANEKLFF TGTGCCAGCAGCTTGTGGAGGGGGCAGGCTAATGAAAAACTGTTTTTT
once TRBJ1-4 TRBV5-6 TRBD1 CASSTGTGRGEKLFF TGTGCCAGCAGCACCGGGACAGGGAGGGGTGAAAAACTGTTTTTT
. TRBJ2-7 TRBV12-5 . CASGLDAGGYSSYEQYF TGTGCTAGTGGTTTGGACGCGGGCGGGTATAGCTCCTACGAGCAGTACTTC